This T cell receptor (beta chain) was retrieved from a study of CD8 T cells in ankylosing spondylitis. MiXCR, applied by TCRdb to the 5' RACE reads, yields one record per CDR3 protein. The sample gives about 42,000 distinct CDR3 sequences, around 2.8% of which show up once; approximately 4.5% is in the top ten. Whole-study findings and limits: Before this, some motif variants had been reported in reactive arthritis synovial fluid and blood. Seemingly distinctive of ankylosing spondylitis blood was a TCR beta motif formed by eight highly homologous variants. Reportedly, matched ankylosing spondylitis synovial fluid was significantly enriched for disease-linked clones.

This clonotype was recorded many times. Its matching antigen is unknown. Sequencing was done on a sample of blood, either unsorted or a sorted T cell fraction (not recorded which). This sequence originates from a male donor with ankylosing spondylitis or in good health (not recorded which).

DNA for the CDR3: TGTGCCAGCAGCGCCGCGCGAGGGCCCTATGGCTACACCTTC. Translating gives CASSAARGPYGYTF. This chain joins TRBV9 and TRBJ1-2, with D hard to call. Germline CDR1 is SGDLS and CDR2 is YYNGEE. This CDR3 has 14 residues. Trimming stripped 3 bases from V and 4 bases from J, with 13 bases between.